The 31 T cell receptor beta chains presented below share a single source sample, sequenced in a study of cytomegalovirus exposure and HLA in healthy donors. Primers: 60 Vbeta forward and 13 Jbeta reverse. Assay used: immunoSEQ multiplex PCR; TCRdb lists only in-frame clones, some missing. Found here are 65,000 to 85,000 clones; the top ten clones hold less than 2%. Sequencing was done on a sample of PBMCs. The source is a woman younger than 45 in good health and CMV-seronegative.

The rearrangement uses TRBV27 and TRBJ2-7; weak D call: TRBD2 (6 bases). V was shortened by 3 bases and J by 0 bases, with 12 bases between the two germline ends. There are 15 residues in the CDR3. The germline gives CDR1 MNHEY, CDR2 SMNVEV (reference sequence). The DNA of the CDR3 is TGTGCCAGCAGTTTCACCGGGGGTGGCTCCTACGAGCAGTACTTC. Protein product: CASSFTGGGSYEQYF.

The chain recombines TRBV4-2 with TRBJ2-7; 8 positions agree with TRBD1. The ends lost 3 bases at V and 3 bases at J; junction bases unmatched: 4. The CDR3 is 14 amino acids. Looked up from germline, CDR1 is LGHNA and CDR2 is YNFKEQ. CDR3 amino acids: CASSHGQGDYEQYF. The CDR3 region has the DNA TGTGCCAGCAGCCACGGACAGGGCGACTACGAGCAGTACTTC.

The chain has TRBV7-2 and TRBJ2-7; TRBD2 might be the D (5 bases). The CDR3 has 14 residues. From germline, CDR1 is SGHTA and CDR2 FQGNSA. V was trimmed by 5 bases and J by 2 bases, leaving 13 bases between them. CDR3 bases: TGTGCCAGCAGCCTCCCGGACGGGACCTACGAGCAGTACTTC. This codes for CASSLPDGTYEQYF.

This chain links TRBV14 with TRBJ2-6, with D possibly being TRBD2 (5 bases). This CDR3 comprises 17 residues. V gave up 6 bases and J gave up 0 bases, with 15 bases separating them. Germline values: CDR1 SGHDN, CDR2 FVKESK. CDR3 sequence: CASRVGGQSSGANVLTF. CDR3 DNA: TGTGCCAGCAGAGTCGGCGGGCAGTCCTCTGGGGCCAACGTCCTGACTTTC.

The chain employs TRBV30 and TRBJ2-5; tentatively, D is TRBD2 (6 bases). Germline V gives CDR1 GTSNPN, CDR2 SVGIG (reference sequence). CDR3 size: 14 residues. V was cut by 0 bases and J by 3 bases, with 11 bases left in between. CDR3 bases: TGTGCCTGGAGTGTAGGAGGGTCAAAAGAGACCCAGTACTTC. This codes for CAWSVGGSKETQYF.

J is TRBJ1-5 and V is TRBV30, with no clear D. The CDR3 spans 12 residues. Between the trimmed V and J ends, which lost 2 bases and 4 bases, there was a span of 6 bases. CDR1 is GTSNPN and CDR2 is SVGIG in the germline V gene (reference sequence). The CDR3 loop is CAWSNKNQPQHF. The DNA for the CDR3 is TGTGCCTGGAGTAATAAAAATCAGCCCCAGCATTTT.

V gene TRBV27 combines with J gene TRBJ1-6; TRBD1 agrees at 8 bases. This CDR3 has 15 residues. Germline V lookup: CDR1 MNHEY, CDR2 SMNVEV (reference sequence). Trimming at V came to 0 bases and at J to 8 bases, leaving 3 bases not matched to a gene. The DNA of the CDR3 is TGTGCCAGCAGTTTATCAACAGGGGGTTATTCACCCCTCCACTTT. Its translation: CASSLSTGGYSPLHF.

This chain connects TRBV4-2 to TRBJ2-5, with D perhaps matching TRBD2 (5 bases). Between the trimmed V and J ends, which lost 0 bases and 11 bases, there was a span of 7 bases. Germline V lookup: CDR1 LGHNA, CDR2 YNFKEQ. The CDR3 runs 11 residues. As DNA, the CDR3 is TGTGCCAGCAGCCAAGATGGGGAGCAGTACTTC. Amino acid sequence: CASSQDGEQYF.

This sequence joins TRBV11-3 and TRBJ2-7, with TRBD1 matching 12 bases. The CDR3 totals 14 residues. The V gene's germline CDR1 is SGHNT and CDR2 YENEEA. The junction had 5 bases not matched to a gene; V was cut back by 5 bases and J by 6 bases. CDR3 DNA sequence: TGTGCCAGCAGCAAGGGACAGGGGGCTGGCGAGCAGTACTTC. It is translated as CASSKGQGAGEQYF.

V is TRBV6-1 and J is TRBJ2-7; 9 bases are shared with TRBD1. Germline V gene lookup returns CDR1 MNHNS and CDR2 SASEGT. CDR3 length: 13 residues. J was trimmed by 1 base and V by 6 bases; bases with no gene match: 1. The CDR3 here is CASRDRGSYEQYF. The DNA for the CDR3 is TGTGCCAGCAGGGACAGGGGTTCCTACGAGCAGTACTTC.

The V call is TRBV4-2, the J call TRBJ1-1; 7 positions match TRBD1. With V trimmed by 4 bases and J by 2 bases, 7 bases remained unmatched. The germline CDR1 and CDR2 sequences are LGHNA and YNFKEQ. This CDR3 has 15 amino acids. The CDR3 DNA reads as TGTGCCAGCAGCCTCCAGGGGGTGGCAAACACTGAAGCTTTCTTT. Residues: CASSLQGVANTEAFF.

The CDR3 spells CATSFTSGGNQPQHF. The DNA for the CDR3 is TGTGCCACCAGCTTTACCTCTGGAGGCAATCAGCCCCAGCATTTT. This chain uses TRBV15 with TRBJ1-5; no reliable D call. There are 15 residues in the CDR3. CDR1 and CDR2 (germline): LNHNV, YYDKDF (reference sequence). V lost 5 bases and J 2 bases, leaving 13 bases between the germline ends.

The chain joins TRBV13 to TRBJ1-6; D may be TRBD1 (5 bases). CDR1 is PRHDT and CDR2 is FYEKMQ in the germline V gene (reference sequence). Deletions cut 0 bases from V and 9 bases from J, with 18 bases between. This CDR3 comprises 17 residues. CDR3 residues: CASSLGLFRQFGSPLHF. For the CDR3, the DNA is TGTGCCAGCAGCTTAGGCCTTTTTCGACAGTTTGGTTCACCCCTCCACTTT.

The chain has TRBV4-1 and TRBJ2-7, with 7 positions matching TRBD1. Germline CDR1 reads MGHRA; CDR2 reads YSYEKL. Unmatched junction bases numbered 15, after V lost 5 bases and J lost 5 bases. The CDR3 extends over 16 amino acids. The CDR3 spells CASSNLRGQTVDEQYF. The CDR3 DNA is TGCGCCAGCAGCAACCTAAGGGGACAGACCGTCGACGAGCAGTACTTC.

This CDR3 reads CASSSGQNYGYTF. CDR3 coding DNA: TGTGCCAGCAGCTCGGGACAAAACTATGGCTACACCTTC. V gene TRBV7-6 combines with J gene TRBJ1-2; a weak D match, TRBD1 (6 bases). Germline loops: CDR1 SGHVS, CDR2 FNYEAQ. The CDR3 extends over 13 amino acids. Trimming shortened V by 4 bases and J by 2 bases, and 8 bases separated the two germline ends.

Details on this clone: Sequence at one end of the junction differs from germline and may be a read error. Additional DNA sequences in this sample encode the identical CDR3. The chain couples TRBV4-3 to TRBJ1-6; a weak D match, TRBD1 (5 bases). Germline V gives CDR1 LGHNA, CDR2 YSLEER. The CDR3 totals 17 residues. For the CDR3, the DNA is TGCGCCAGCAGCCAAGATCCCCCGCCGGGGGTAAGGTCACCCCTACACTTT. This codes for CASSQDPPPGVRSPLHF.

The chain employs TRBV28 and TRBJ2-7, with D perhaps TRBD2 (5 bases). Germline V gene sequence: CDR1 MDHEN, CDR2 SYDVKM. There are 15 residues in the CDR3. The V end lost 4 bases, the J end lost 2 bases, and 15 bases lay between the germline ends. CDR3 coding DNA: TGTGCCAGCAGTTCCCCCGGGGAGAACCCCTACGAGCAGTACTTC. Protein: CASSSPGENPYEQYF.

CDR3 coding DNA: TGTGCCAGCAGCAAGACAGGGACTGCCTACGAGCAGTACTTC. This codes for CASSKTGTAYEQYF. The rearrangement joins TRBV7-9 to TRBJ2-7; TRBD1 is a possible D gene (7 bases). The CDR3 is 14 amino acids. Germline CDR1 and CDR2: SEHNR and FQNEAQ (reference sequence). V was shortened by 5 bases and J by 2 bases, with 13 bases between the two germline ends.

The chain carries TRBV11-3 and TRBJ2-7; maybe TRBD2 (5 bases). V shed 3 bases and J shed 3 bases, with 12 bases lying between them. This CDR3 is built from 14 residues. In germline, CDR1 is SGHNT, CDR2 YENEEA. The CDR3 coding sequence is TGTGCCAGCAGCTTGGAAGAGCGGTTCTACGAGCAGTACTTC. This sequence encodes CASSLEERFYEQYF.

The chain has TRBV9 and TRBJ2-4, with 12 nucleotides matching TRBD2. Trimming at V came to 4 bases and at J to 10 bases, leaving 6 bases not matched to a gene. The CDR3 consists of 14 residues. From germline, CDR1 is SGDLS and CDR2 YYNGEE. CDR3 sequence reads: CASSLDGTSGIQYF. The CDR3, as DNA: TGTGCCAGCAGCCTCGACGGGACTAGCGGGATTCAGTACTTC. Variable domain in full (rest from reference TRBV9 and TRBJ2-4): DSGVTQTPKHLITATGQRVTLRCSPRSGDLSVYWYQQSLDQGLQFLIQYYNGEERAKGNILERFSAQQFPDLHSELNLSSLELGDSALYFCASSLDGTSGIQYFGAGTRLSVL.

V and J are TRBV27 and TRBJ1-6, with D unclear. The CDR3 length is 13 residues. CDR1 and CDR2 (germline): MNHEY, SMNVEV (reference sequence). Trimming pared 2 bases from V and 10 bases from J, leaving 9 bases between. The CDR3 region has the DNA TGTGCCAGCAGTTTAGAGCTAAACTCACCCCTCCACTTT. Translating it yields CASSLELNSPLHF.

V gene TRBV2 combines with J gene TRBJ1-5, with 7 bases lining up with TRBD1. The length of the CDR3 is 17 residues. Per the germline V gene, CDR1 is SNHLY and CDR2 is FYNNEI. Trimming cost V 1 base and J 3 bases; bases outside gene matches: 9. The CDR3 is CASSEDRDRSSNQPQHF. DNA for the CDR3: TGTGCCAGCAGTGAAGATCGGGACAGATCCTCCAATCAGCCCCAGCATTTT.

J is TRBJ2-1 and V is TRBV30; 10 bases map to TRBD2. The CDR3 spans 15 residues. From germline, CDR1 is GTSNPN and CDR2 SVGIG (reference sequence). The DNA of the CDR3 is TGTGCTTCTTCCACGGGGCTAGCGGGAGCGAATGAGCAGTTCTTC. Residues: CASSTGLAGANEQFF.

The rearrangement uses TRBV5-1 and TRBJ1-1; 9 bases match TRBD1. This CDR3 has 14 amino acids. Germline loops: CDR1 SGHRS, CDR2 YFSETQ. The trim removed 1 base at V and 12 bases at J, leaving 10 bases unmatched. In nucleotides, the CDR3 is TGCGCCAGCAGCTTGAGGGGCGGGGACAGGGAATCTTTCTTT. It yields the protein CASSLRGGDRESFF.

J is TRBJ2-3 and V is TRBV28; tentative D call: TRBD1 (6 bases). The V end lost 5 bases, the J end lost 2 bases, and 17 bases lay between the germline ends. CDR3 length equals 16 residues. The V gene's germline CDR1 is MDHEN and CDR2 SYDVKM. The CDR3 reads CASSATGKGPTDTQYF. DNA of the CDR3: TGTGCCAGCAGTGCAACAGGGAAGGGACCCACAGATACGCAGTATTTT. Variable domain in full (rest from reference TRBV28 and TRBJ2-3): DVKVTQSSRYLVKRTGEKVFLECVQDMDHENMFWYRQDPGLGLRLIYFSYDVKMKEKGDIPEGYSVSREKKERFSLILESASTNQTSMYLCASSATGKGPTDTQYFGPGTRLTVL.

The genes are TRBV7-8 and TRBJ2-7; the match to TRBD2 covers 10 bases. Looked up from germline, CDR1 is SGHVS and CDR2 is FQNEAQ. This CDR3 has 16 residues. V shed 1 base, J shed 3 bases, and the junction held 6 bases outside the gene matches. The CDR3 is CASSLVPGTSDYEQYF. Written as DNA, the CDR3 is TGTGCCAGCAGCTTAGTACCCGGGACTAGCGACTACGAGCAGTACTTC.

The chain is built from TRBV11-2 and TRBJ2-3, with D perhaps TRBD1 (5 bases). V was shortened by 3 bases and J by 6 bases, with 10 bases between the two germline ends. The germline V gene encodes CDR1 SGHAT and CDR2 FQNNGV. The CDR3 is 13 amino acids. The CDR3 spells CASSLGQTDTQYF. In DNA, the CDR3 is TGTGCCAGCAGCTTGGGGCAGACGGATACGCAGTATTTT.

The chain recombines TRBV9 with TRBJ2-1; TRBD2 aligns across 8 bases. The CDR3 is 16 residues long. The J segment lost 7 bases and the V segment lost 4 bases, leaving 13 bases of the junction unmatched. The germline CDR1 and CDR2 sequences are SGDLS and YYNGEE. CDR3 DNA sequence: TGTGCCAGCAGCCCCCAGGGGAGCGGGAGAGGTAATGAGCAGTTCTTC. It codes for CASSPQGSGRGNEQFF.

The chain uses TRBV6-1 and TRBJ1-1; the D gene is possibly TRBD1 (6 bases). CDR1 and CDR2 (germline): MNHNS, SASEGT. The CDR3 contains 12 residues. The V end lost 2 bases, the J end lost 10 bases, and 11 bases lay between the germline ends. The CDR3 nucleotides are TGTGCCAGCAGTGAACAGGGGTTGGGAGCTTTCTTT. This encodes CASSEQGLGAFF.

V is TRBV30 and J is TRBJ1-2; D is unresolved. The V gene lost 0 bases and the J gene lost 2 bases, with 13 bases spanning the gap. Germline CDR1 reads GTSNPN; CDR2 reads SVGIG (reference sequence). The CDR3 spans 15 residues. This chain's CDR3 is CAWSVLYGLNYGYTF. CDR3 sequence (DNA): TGTGCCTGGAGTGTACTATACGGATTAAACTATGGCTACACCTTC.

The chain recombines TRBV7-9 with TRBJ2-7, with TRBD2 matching over 10 bases. The V gene end was trimmed by 5 bases and the J gene end by 5 bases; junction bases not matched to a gene: 18. Germline V CDR1 and CDR2: SEHNR, FQNEAQ (reference sequence). The CDR3 covers 18 residues. The CDR3 DNA reads TGTGCCAGCAGCCCCACCCTAGCGGGAGAAATTTCGACCCACGAGCAGTACTTC. This encodes CASSPTLAGEISTHEQYF.